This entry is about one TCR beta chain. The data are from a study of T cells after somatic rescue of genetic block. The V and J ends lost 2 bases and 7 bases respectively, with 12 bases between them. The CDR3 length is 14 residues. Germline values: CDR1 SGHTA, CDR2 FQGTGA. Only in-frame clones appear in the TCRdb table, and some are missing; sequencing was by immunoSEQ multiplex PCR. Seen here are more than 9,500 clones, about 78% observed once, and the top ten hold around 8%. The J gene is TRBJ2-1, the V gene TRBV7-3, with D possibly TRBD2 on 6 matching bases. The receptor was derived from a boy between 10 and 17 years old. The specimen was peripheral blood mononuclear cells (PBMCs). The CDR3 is CASSLYGGGNEQFF. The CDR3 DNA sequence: TGTGCCAGCAGCTTATACGGGGGTGGAAATGAGCAGTTCTTC.